The clone carrying this T cell receptor beta chain occurred a few times. The sample belongs to a study of T-cell memory formation after mild COVID-19. TCRdb independently ran MiXCR on the 5' RACE reads; one entry per CDR3 protein. The sample contains 400,000 to 450,000 distinct CDR3 sequences, 18% of which appear only once. The sequenced material came from PBMCs or a T cell subset sorted from them (not recorded which). The TCR comes from a man younger than 35 who had mild COVID-19 (a few samples of this study predate the infection). Cell type and time point are not known.

The CDR3 here is CASGLTGGRETQYF. CDR3 bases: TGTGCTAGTGGCTTAACAGGGGGCCGAGAGACCCAGTACTTC. The chain joins TRBV12-5 to TRBJ2-5; TRBD1 matches at 9 bases. The germline CDR1 and CDR2 sequences are LGHNT and FRNRAP. CDR3 length equals 14 residues. Trimming at V came to 6 bases and at J to 4 bases, leaving 6 bases not matched to a gene.